This T cell receptor beta chain was identified during a study of cytomegalovirus exposure and HLA in healthy donors. Study conclusions and caveats: A classifier reportedly called cytomegalovirus status with high sensitivity and specificity. Reportedly, TCR beta sequences accurately predicted HLA-A and HLA-B alleles in most subjects.

A note on this clone: Antigen: not known.

The PCR contained 60 Vbeta and 13 Jbeta primers. TCRdb keeps only in-frame clones here, not all; method: immunoSEQ multiplex PCR. The table has tens of thousands of clones, 75% to 85% seen once. The length of the CDR3 is 14 residues. The germline CDR1 and CDR2 sequences are MGHRA and YSYEKL. The ends were cut back, 4 bases at V and 4 bases at J, with 13 bases in the middle. This receptor was identified in a man aged 18 to 29 in good health and CMV-seropositive. This chain uses TRBV4-1 with TRBJ1-2; D gene ambiguous. Sequenced sample: PBMCs. The CDR3 loop is CASSPSGKPYGYTF. The CDR3 DNA reads as TGCGCCAGCAGCCCGTCCGGGAAGCCCTATGGCTACACCTTC.